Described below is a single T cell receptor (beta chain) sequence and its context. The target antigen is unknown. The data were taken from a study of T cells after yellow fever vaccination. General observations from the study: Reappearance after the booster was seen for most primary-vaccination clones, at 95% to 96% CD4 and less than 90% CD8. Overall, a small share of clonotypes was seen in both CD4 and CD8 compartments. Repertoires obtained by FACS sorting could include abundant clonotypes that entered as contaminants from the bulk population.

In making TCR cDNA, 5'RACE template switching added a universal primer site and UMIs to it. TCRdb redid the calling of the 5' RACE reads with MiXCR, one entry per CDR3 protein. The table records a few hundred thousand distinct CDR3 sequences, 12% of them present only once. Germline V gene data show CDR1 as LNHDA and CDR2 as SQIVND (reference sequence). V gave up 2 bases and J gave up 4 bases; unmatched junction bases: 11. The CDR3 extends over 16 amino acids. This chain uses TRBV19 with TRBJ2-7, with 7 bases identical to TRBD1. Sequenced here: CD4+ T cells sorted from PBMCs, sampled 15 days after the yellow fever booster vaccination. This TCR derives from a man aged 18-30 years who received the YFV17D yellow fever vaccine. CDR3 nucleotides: TGTGCCAGTAGTATATCCCCGACAGGGCCGGCATACGAGCAGTACTTC. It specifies CASSISPTGPAYEQYF.